A selection of T cell receptor beta chains follows, all from one sample in a study of blood T cell repertoires in COVID-19. Generated by immunoSEQ multiplex PCR, the TCRdb table keeps only in-frame clones and is missing some. The table shows almost 200,000 clones, with around four fifths occurring only once. Sequencing was performed on peripheral blood. Receptors originate from a man in his 60s with COVID-19, enrolled during active disease. The conserved cysteine and the conserved F or W are not part of the CDR3 here. D genes are given only for firm matches.

d_gene: .; v_gene: TRBV14; j_gene: TRBJ1-3; CDR3aa: ASSTPQGAGNTIY
d_gene: TRBD1; v_gene: TRBV19; j_gene: TRBJ1-2; CDR3aa: ASSPQGRSGGYT
d_gene: .; v_gene: TRBV7-9; j_gene: TRBJ1-6; CDR3aa: ASSLGKGGNSPLH
d_gene: .; v_gene: TRBV5-1; j_gene: TRBJ1-2; CDR3aa: ASSLEAGEYGYT
d_gene: TRBD2; v_gene: TRBV4-3; j_gene: TRBJ2-1; CDR3aa: ASSQDGRGHEQF
d_gene: TRBD2; v_gene: TRBV7-6; j_gene: TRBJ2-1; CDR3aa: ASSSQAGGLVEQF
d_gene: .; v_gene: TRBV20-1; j_gene: TRBJ2-1; CDR3aa: SAPEEGEQF
d_gene: TRBD1; v_gene: TRBV30; j_gene: TRBJ2-7; CDR3aa: AWSKGATEQY
d_gene: TRBD2; v_gene: TRBV28; j_gene: TRBJ2-7; CDR3aa: ASSLGSSGNGEQY
d_gene: .; v_gene: TRBV14; j_gene: TRBJ2-2; CDR3aa: ASSQALKGVGELF
d_gene: TRBD1; v_gene: TRBV6-5; j_gene: TRBJ2-1; CDR3aa: ASTIQGARGEQF
d_gene: .; v_gene: TRBV30; j_gene: TRBJ1-3; CDR3aa: AWSVPLTSSGNTIY
d_gene: TRBD1; v_gene: TRBV18; j_gene: TRBJ1-2; CDR3aa: ASSPPTGANYGYT
d_gene: TRBD1; v_gene: TRBV4-2; j_gene: TRBJ1-3; CDR3aa: ASSRRLNRGSGNTIY
d_gene: TRBD2; v_gene: TRBV7-2; j_gene: TRBJ2-7; CDR3aa: ASSFPGGANEQY
d_gene: .; v_gene: TRBV30; j_gene: TRBJ1-5; CDR3aa: AWSVAGFGNQPQH
d_gene: .; v_gene: TRBV4-2; j_gene: TRBJ1-4; CDR3aa: ASSQERQVSEKLF
d_gene: .; v_gene: TRBV30; j_gene: TRBJ2-6; CDR3aa: AWSVGETGANVLT
d_gene: TRBD2; v_gene: TRBV27; j_gene: TRBJ2-7; CDR3aa: ASSSLGLAYEQY
d_gene: .; v_gene: TRBV5-5; j_gene: TRBJ1-1; CDR3aa: ASSLEVGRAQEAF
d_gene: .; v_gene: TRBV9; j_gene: TRBJ1-2; CDR3aa: ASSVSGWGVDGYT
d_gene: TRBD2; v_gene: TRBV5-8; j_gene: TRBJ2-7; CDR3aa: ASSLGASGSRYEQY
d_gene: TRBD1; v_gene: TRBV20-1; j_gene: TRBJ1-1; CDR3aa: SASRTGPRVTEAF
d_gene: TRBD2; v_gene: TRBV5-1; j_gene: TRBJ2-3; CDR3aa: ASSLGGTSGADTQY
d_gene: .; v_gene: TRBV6-1; j_gene: TRBJ1-2; CDR3aa: ASSEAAFYGYT
d_gene: TRBD2; v_gene: TRBV5-6; j_gene: TRBJ2-1; CDR3aa: ASSPLAGGRHNEQF
d_gene: TRBD1; v_gene: TRBV5-4; j_gene: TRBJ1-6; CDR3aa: ASRRSTTGGGSPLH
d_gene: TRBD1; v_gene: TRBV13; j_gene: TRBJ1-2; CDR3aa: ASSLEQGAPESGYT
d_gene: .; v_gene: TRBV5-1; j_gene: TRBJ2-1; CDR3aa: ASSLGDGIGYEQF
d_gene: .; v_gene: TRBV2; j_gene: TRBJ1-4; CDR3aa: ATQRDWGNEKLF
d_gene: .; v_gene: TRBV19; j_gene: TRBJ1-1; CDR3aa: ASSNRNTEAF
d_gene: TRBD1; v_gene: TRBV15; j_gene: TRBJ1-4; CDR3aa: ATTPGQGPNEKLF
d_gene: TRBD2; v_gene: TRBV28; j_gene: TRBJ2-7; CDR3aa: ASSGTSGSAEQY
d_gene: .; v_gene: TRBV18; j_gene: TRBJ1-1; CDR3aa: ASSPAENTEAF
d_gene: .; v_gene: TRBV29-1; j_gene: TRBJ1-2; CDR3aa: RDSQGLVYGYT
d_gene: TRBD1; v_gene: TRBV6-5; j_gene: TRBJ1-1; CDR3aa: ASRPGHRGAEAF
d_gene: TRBD1; v_gene: TRBV12-3/TRBV12-4; j_gene: TRBJ1-2; CDR3aa: ASSTQTGNGYT
d_gene: TRBD1; v_gene: TRBV28; j_gene: TRBJ1-4; CDR3aa: ASRGQGARREKLF
d_gene: .; v_gene: TRBV7-2; j_gene: TRBJ2-5; CDR3aa: ASSPEFGQETQY
d_gene: .; v_gene: TRBV7-2; j_gene: TRBJ1-5; CDR3aa: ATKSFNQPQH
d_gene: .; v_gene: TRBV18; j_gene: TRBJ2-1; CDR3aa: ASSPPSGVNEQF
d_gene: .; v_gene: TRBV2; j_gene: TRBJ2-2; CDR3aa: ASSEASGTGELF
d_gene: .; v_gene: TRBV7-9; j_gene: TRBJ1-1; CDR3aa: ASTLKGLRERAF
d_gene: .; v_gene: TRBV20-1; j_gene: TRBJ2-1; CDR3aa: SAHYNEQF
d_gene: .; v_gene: TRBV2; j_gene: TRBJ1-2; CDR3aa: ASSRENYGYT
d_gene: .; v_gene: TRBV28; j_gene: TRBJ2-1; CDR3aa: ASSRNEQF